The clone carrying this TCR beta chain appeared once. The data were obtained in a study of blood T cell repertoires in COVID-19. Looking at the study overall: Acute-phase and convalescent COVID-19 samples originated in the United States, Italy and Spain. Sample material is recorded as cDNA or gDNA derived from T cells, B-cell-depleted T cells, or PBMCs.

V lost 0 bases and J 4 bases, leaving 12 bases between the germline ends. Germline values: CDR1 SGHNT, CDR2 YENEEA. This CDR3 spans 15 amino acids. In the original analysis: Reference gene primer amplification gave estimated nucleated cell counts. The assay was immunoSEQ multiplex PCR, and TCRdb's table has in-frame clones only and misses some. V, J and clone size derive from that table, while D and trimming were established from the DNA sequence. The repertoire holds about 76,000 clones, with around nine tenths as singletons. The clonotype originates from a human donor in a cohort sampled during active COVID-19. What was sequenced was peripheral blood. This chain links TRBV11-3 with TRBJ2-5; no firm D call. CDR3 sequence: CASSLDVRYVETQYF. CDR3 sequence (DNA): TGTGCCAGCAGCTTAGACGTGAGATACGTAGAGACCCAGTACTTC.